The rows below give T cell receptor beta chains drawn from one sample of a study of blood T cell repertoires in COVID-19. Generated by immunoSEQ multiplex PCR, the TCRdb table keeps only in-frame clones and is missing some. The table lists around 170,000 clones, around 87% of them singletons, with 0.45% to 0.6% in the top ten. What was sequenced was peripheral blood. The receptors shown here come from a man between 60 and 75 years old with COVID-19, enrolled during active disease. Both conserved end residues are part of each CDR3. The D gene is left open where the match is weak. Size is omitted from some rows. Given values are once, few, many or a class for expanded clones.

>TRBD1|-|TRBV6-6|TRBJ1-1
TGTGCCAGCAGCGACAGGGGGATAGCTTTCTTT
CASSDRGIAFF
>-|-|TRBV6-2/TRBV6-3|TRBJ1-1
TGTGCCAGCAGTTTTCCGAGGGGGTGGTTGGACACTGAAGCTTTCTTT
CASSFPRGWLDTEAFF
>-|-|TRBV7-8|TRBJ1-1
TGTGCCAGCAGCCCAGTACAGGGTGAAGCTTTCTTT
CASSPVQGEAFF
>-|-|TRBV7-6|TRBJ2-2
TGTGCCAGCAGCTTAACAACTAGAACCAACACCGGGGAGCTGTTTTTT
CASSLTTRTNTGELFF
>-|-|TRBV12-3/TRBV12-4|TRBJ2-5
TGTGCCAGCAGTTTTTTATCGCAAGAGACCCAGTACTTC
CASSFLSQETQYF
>-|-|TRBV7-3|TRBJ2-7
TGTGCCAGCAGCTTAACAGGGAGTGGCGAGCAGTACTTC
CASSLTGSGEQYF
>-|-|TRBV18|TRBJ2-2
TGTGCCAGCTCACTACTCCAGGGTTACACCGGGGAGCTGTTTTTT
CASSLLQGYTGELFF
>-|once|TRBV12-3/TRBV12-4|TRBJ1-1
TGTGCCAGGCTCCCCCCCAATAGCGCTGAAGCTTTCTTT
CARLPPNSAEAFF
>TRBD1|-|TRBV7-2|TRBJ1-2
TGTGCCAGCAGCTTAGGTGGGACAGGGGGCGAATTGGACTACACCTTC
CASSLGGTGGELDYTF
>TRBD1|-|TRBV2|TRBJ1-6
TGTGCCAGCATGGGGACAGAGAATTCACCCCTCCACTTT
CASMGTENSPLHF
>TRBD2|-|TRBV10-3|TRBJ2-2
TGTGCCATCCGTCTAGGGGCGGGAGTGGACACCGGGGAGCTGTTTTTT
CAIRLGAGVDTGELFF
>-|-|TRBV2|TRBJ2-7
TGTGCCAGCAGCCCCACAGGTAACGAGCAGTACTTC
CASSPTGNEQYF
>TRBD1|-|TRBV19|TRBJ1-1
TGTGCCAGCGCGACAGGGGTTACTGAAGCTTTCTTT
CASATGVTEAFF
>-|-|TRBV19|TRBJ1-1
TGTGCCAGTAGTGGCAGCGAGACGAAGAACACTGAAGCTTTCTTT
CASSGSETKNTEAFF
>-|once|TRBV5-1|TRBJ1-5
TGCGCCAGCAGCTTGGAGGCAGGCGATCAGCCCCAGCATTTT
CASSLEAGDQPQHF
>-|-|TRBV19|TRBJ2-5
TGTGCCAGTAGTCGACAGGTAGGGGAAGAGACCCAGTACTTC
CASSRQVGEETQYF
>TRBD1|-|TRBV4-2|TRBJ1-1
TGTGCCAGCAGCCAGGGGGACAGGGGAAGGGCTGAAGCTTTCTTT
CASSQGDRGRAEAFF
>-|-|TRBV7-9|TRBJ2-3
TGTGCCAGCAGCTCGGGGTCCGTCCAGGCAGATACGCAGTATTTT
CASSSGSVQADTQYF
>-|-|TRBV7-9|TRBJ1-5
TGTGCCAGCGGGTCCCAAGGGGTTCAGCCCCAGCATTTT
CASGSQGVQPQHF
>-|-|TRBV10-3|TRBJ1-4
TGTGCCATCAGCGACAGGACGTTTGAAAAACTGTTTTTT
CAISDRTFEKLFF